This T cell receptor (beta chain) stems from a study of T cell clones after liver transplantation (dated by TCRdb to about 2019). The study in broad terms: Samples were obtained from ITN030ST, a randomized trial in which withdrawal of immunosuppression was attempted within 2 years of liver transplantation. Donor-reactive T cell clones were identified by TCRbeta sequencing following a pre-transplant mixed lymphocyte reaction and were subsequently tracked in post-transplant blood. Third party-reactive TCRbeta sequences were also identified from pre-transplant MLRs to serve as an antigen-independent comparator for donor-reactive sequences. Three of the eight recipients were HCV-positive; the others were transplanted for non-autoimmune, non-viral indications. The subjects received no induction therapy and were kept on standard immunosuppression until randomization at 12-24 months post-transplant. Tolerance was defined as complete withdrawal of immunosuppression for at least one year without a rise in liver enzymes beyond twice the upper limit of normal. Blood samples were collected pre-transplant, pre-randomization before withdrawal, and post-randomization after either full withdrawal or failed withdrawal. Of the 8 liver transplant recipients making up the studied cohort, 3 were classified as tolerant and 5 as non-tolerant.

At the junction V is shortened by 3 bases and J by 5 bases; bases outside the gene matches: 19. CDR1 and CDR2 were assigned from the germline V gene as SGHVS and FQNEAQ. The CDR3, from cysteine to phenylalanine, totals 19 residues. Only the CDR3 portion is preserved as DNA: 57 bases, with reading frame beginning at the first base. Results and caveats for the whole study, not just this receptor: A significant post-transplant decrease in circulating donor-reactive CD4 TCRbeta sequences was observed in most of the 8 subjects, irrespective of tolerance or HCV status. Donor-reactive sequences decreased more than third party-reactive sequences, which suggests partial antigen-specific deletion that was not related to withdrawal success. Since no allograft tissue specimens were available, donor-reactive T cells may have migrated into the graft instead of being deleted. In a couple of subjects, low numbers of available donor cells limited the measurable donor-reactive repertoire. Because of small, heterogeneous patient numbers and non-standardized post-transplant time points, the conclusions were only preliminary. After accounting for repertoire turnover, donor-reactive detection was significantly reduced in 7 of 8 subjects for CD4 and 8 of 8 for CD8.

Thawed unstimulated PBMCs were stained for CD3, CD4 and CD8 and FACS-sorted into CD3+CD4+ and CD3+CD8+ populations. Each of the 8 studied subjects was randomized to immunosuppression withdrawal. The Qiagen DNeasy Blood and Tissue Kit was used to isolate genomic DNA. As to this clone: Its target antigen remains unknown. The sample holds no much larger clone one base away, and base qualities are not on file.

High-throughput TCRbeta CDR3 sequencing of frozen genomic DNA was performed by immunoSEQ, with PCR amplification, mapping, bias correction and internal controls included. From the authors' description of their analysis: Productive rearrangements were kept, and unique TCRbeta sequences were defined by CDR3 nucleotide sequence plus V and J gene. Donor-reactive sequences required at least 5-fold expansion in CFSE-low cells versus unstimulated pre-transplant cells and at least 0.01% frequency. Minimum frequency thresholds were set for each subject on the basis of the unstimulated sample with the lowest template count, so that a detection power of at least 90% was ensured. Jensen-Shannon divergence between the top 1000 TCRbeta sequences post- versus pre-transplant served as the measure of repertoire turnover. Two-sided Fisher's exact tests were used to test for changes in the detection of donor-reactive sequences. The table was pulled from immuneACCESS by TCRdb, which kept in-frame rearrangements only. Such tables lose some clones; where checked, under half of the loss comes from unresolved V genes, and the rest has no known cause. V, J and clone size are those of that table, while D and trimming were read from the DNA. This sample lists 51,000 or so clones; approximately 87% were detected once. In total, the top ten clones hold roughly 14% of the sample.

The chain joins TRBV7-8 to TRBJ2-7; 10 junctional bases match TRBD2. The sequenced sample was CD8+ T cells from blood, obtained 12 months after liver transplant. The origin of this receptor is a human patient who received a liver transplant. After a transplant, the donor of the graft may account for some T cells. Here is the DNA: TGTGCCAGCAGCTTTACGGTCGCGAGCGGGAGGGCCGGAATGAACGAGCAGTACTTC. Its amino acids are CASSFTVASGRAGMNEQYF. Here the CDR3 is joined to the reference TRBV7-8 and TRBJ2-7 genes, and the full variable domain is: GAGVSQSPRYKVAKRGQDVALRCDPISGHVSLFWYQQALGQGPEFLTYFQNEAQLDKSGLPSDRFFAERPEGSVSTLKIQRTQQEDSAVYLCASSFTVASGRAGMNEQYFGPGTRLTVT.